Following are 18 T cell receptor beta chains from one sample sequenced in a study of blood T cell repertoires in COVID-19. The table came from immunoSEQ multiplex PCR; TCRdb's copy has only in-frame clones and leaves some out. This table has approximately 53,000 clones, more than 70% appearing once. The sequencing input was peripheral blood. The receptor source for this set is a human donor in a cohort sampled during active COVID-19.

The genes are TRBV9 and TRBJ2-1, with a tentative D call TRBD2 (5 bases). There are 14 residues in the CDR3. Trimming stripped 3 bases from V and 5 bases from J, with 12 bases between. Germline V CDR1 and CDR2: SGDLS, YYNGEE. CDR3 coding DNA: TGTGCCAGCAGCGCTTCCGGGGTTAACAATGAGCAGTTCTTC. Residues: CASSASGVNNEQFF. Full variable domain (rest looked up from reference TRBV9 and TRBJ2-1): DSGVTQTPKHLITATGQRVTLRCSPRSGDLSVYWYQQSLDQGLQFLIQYYNGEERAKGNILERFSAQQFPDLHSELNLSSLELGDSALYFCASSASGVNNEQFFGPGTRLTVL.

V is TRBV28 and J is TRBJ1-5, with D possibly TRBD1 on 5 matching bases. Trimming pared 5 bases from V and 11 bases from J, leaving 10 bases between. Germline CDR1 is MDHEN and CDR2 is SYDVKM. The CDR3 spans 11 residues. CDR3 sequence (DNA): TGTGCCAGCAGTCGAACAGGAACCCAGCATTTT. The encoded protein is CASSRTGTQHF.

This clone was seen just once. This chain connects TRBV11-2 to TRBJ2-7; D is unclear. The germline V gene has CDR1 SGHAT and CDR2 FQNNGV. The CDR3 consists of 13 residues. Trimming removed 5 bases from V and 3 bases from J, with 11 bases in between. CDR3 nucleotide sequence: TGTGCCAGCAGCCCACCACCGGGCTACGAGCAGTACTTC. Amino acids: CASSPPPGYEQYF.

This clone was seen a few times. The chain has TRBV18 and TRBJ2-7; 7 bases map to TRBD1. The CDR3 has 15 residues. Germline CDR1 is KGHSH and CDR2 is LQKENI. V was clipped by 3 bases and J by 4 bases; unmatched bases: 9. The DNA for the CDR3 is TGTGCCAGCTCACCTCCAGGGGGATTGGTTTACGAGCAGTACTTC. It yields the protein CASSPPGGLVYEQYF.

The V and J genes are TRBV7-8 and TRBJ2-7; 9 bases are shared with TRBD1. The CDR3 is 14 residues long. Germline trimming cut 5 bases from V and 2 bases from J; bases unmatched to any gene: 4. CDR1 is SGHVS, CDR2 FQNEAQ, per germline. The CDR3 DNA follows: TGTGCCAGCAGCGCAGGACAGGGGCCCTACGAGCAGTACTTC. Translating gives CASSAGQGPYEQYF.

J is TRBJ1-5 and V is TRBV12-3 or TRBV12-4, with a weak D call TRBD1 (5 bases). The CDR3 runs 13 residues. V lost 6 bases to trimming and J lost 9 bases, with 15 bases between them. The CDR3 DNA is TGTGCCAGCAGCCCCACCTCTCAGGGGCCCCAGCATTTT. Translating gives CASSPTSQGPQHF.

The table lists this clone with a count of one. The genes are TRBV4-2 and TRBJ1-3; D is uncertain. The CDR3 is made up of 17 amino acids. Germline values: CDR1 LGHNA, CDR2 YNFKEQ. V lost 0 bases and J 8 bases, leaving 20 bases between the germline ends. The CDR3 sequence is CASSQDGLGEGRDTIYF. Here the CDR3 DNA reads TGTGCCAGCAGCCAAGATGGTCTTGGGGAGGGTCGGGACACCATATATTTT.

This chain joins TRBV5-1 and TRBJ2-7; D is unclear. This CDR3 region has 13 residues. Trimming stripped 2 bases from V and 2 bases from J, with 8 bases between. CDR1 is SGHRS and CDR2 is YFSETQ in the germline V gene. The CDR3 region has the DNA TGCGCCAGCAGCTTAAGCCTAGCCTACGAGCAGTACTTC. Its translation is CASSLSLAYEQYF. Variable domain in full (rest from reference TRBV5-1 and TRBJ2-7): KAGVTQTPRYLIKTRGQQVTLSCSPISGHRSVSWYQQTPGQGLQFLFEYFSETQRNKGNFPGRFSGRQFSNSRSEMNVSTLELGDSALYLCASSLSLAYEQYFGPGTRLTVT.

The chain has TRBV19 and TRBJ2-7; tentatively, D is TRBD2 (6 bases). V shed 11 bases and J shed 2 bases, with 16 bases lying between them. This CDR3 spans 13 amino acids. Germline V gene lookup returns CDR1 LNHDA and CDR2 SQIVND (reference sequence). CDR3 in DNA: TGTGCCGTGGGCGGGACGTCTACCTACGAGCAGTACTTC. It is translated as CAVGGTSTYEQYF.

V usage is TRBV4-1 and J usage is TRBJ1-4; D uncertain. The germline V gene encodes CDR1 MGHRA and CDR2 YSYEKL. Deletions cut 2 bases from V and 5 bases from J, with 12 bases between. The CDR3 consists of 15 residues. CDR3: CASSQLGGRNEKLFF. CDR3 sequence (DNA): TGCGCCAGCAGCCAACTAGGAGGGAGGAATGAAAAACTGTTTTTT.

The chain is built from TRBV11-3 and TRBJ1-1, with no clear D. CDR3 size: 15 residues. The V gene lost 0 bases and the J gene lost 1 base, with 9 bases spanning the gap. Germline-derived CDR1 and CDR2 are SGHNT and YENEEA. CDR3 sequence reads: CASSLDSSRNTEAFF. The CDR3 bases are TGTGCCAGCAGCTTAGATTCTTCCCGGAACACTGAAGCTTTCTTT. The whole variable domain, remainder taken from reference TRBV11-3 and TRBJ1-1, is EAGVVQSPRYKIIEKKQPVAFWCNPISGHNTLYWYLQNLGQGPELLIRYENEEAVDDSQLPKDRFSAERLKGVDSTLKIQPAELGDSAVYLCASSLDSSRNTEAFFGQGTRLTVV.

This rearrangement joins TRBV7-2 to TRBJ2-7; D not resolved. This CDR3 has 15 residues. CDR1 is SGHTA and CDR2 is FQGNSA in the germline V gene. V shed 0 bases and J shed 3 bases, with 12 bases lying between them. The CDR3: CASSLAPTRVYEQYF. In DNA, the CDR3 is TGTGCCAGCAGCTTAGCGCCAACCCGCGTCTACGAGCAGTACTTC.

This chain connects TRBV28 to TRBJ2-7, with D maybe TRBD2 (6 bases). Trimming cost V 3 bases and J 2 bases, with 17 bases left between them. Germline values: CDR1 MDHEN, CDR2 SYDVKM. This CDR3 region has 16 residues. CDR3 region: CASSFSLSGLTYEQYF. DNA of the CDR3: TGTGCCAGCAGTTTTTCGTTGAGCGGGCTTACCTACGAGCAGTACTTC.

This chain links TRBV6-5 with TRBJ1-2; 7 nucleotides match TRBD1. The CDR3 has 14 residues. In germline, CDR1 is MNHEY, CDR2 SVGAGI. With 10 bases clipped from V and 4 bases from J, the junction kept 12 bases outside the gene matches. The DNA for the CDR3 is TGTGCCACCATTGGACAGGCCATCTCCTATGGCTACACCTTC. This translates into CATIGQAISYGYTF.

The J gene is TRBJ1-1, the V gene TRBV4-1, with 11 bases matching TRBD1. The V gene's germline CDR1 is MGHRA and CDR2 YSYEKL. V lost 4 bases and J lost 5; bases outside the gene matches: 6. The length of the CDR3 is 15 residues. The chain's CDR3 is CASSPGQGALTEAFF. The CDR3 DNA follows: TGCGCCAGCAGCCCAGGACAGGGGGCTCTTACTGAAGCTTTCTTT.

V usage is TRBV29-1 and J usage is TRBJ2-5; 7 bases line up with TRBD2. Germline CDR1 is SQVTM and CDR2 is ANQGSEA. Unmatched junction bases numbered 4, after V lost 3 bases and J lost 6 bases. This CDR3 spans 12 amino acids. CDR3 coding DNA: TGCAGCGTTGAGTTGCGGGAGCAGACCCAGTACTTC. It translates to CSVELREQTQYF.

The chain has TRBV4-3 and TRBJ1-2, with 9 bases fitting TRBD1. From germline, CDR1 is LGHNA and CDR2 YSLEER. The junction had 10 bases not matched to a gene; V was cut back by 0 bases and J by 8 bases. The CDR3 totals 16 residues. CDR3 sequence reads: CASSQDPGRTGEGYTF. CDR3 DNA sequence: TGCGCCAGCAGCCAAGACCCGGGGAGGACAGGGGAGGGCTACACCTTC.

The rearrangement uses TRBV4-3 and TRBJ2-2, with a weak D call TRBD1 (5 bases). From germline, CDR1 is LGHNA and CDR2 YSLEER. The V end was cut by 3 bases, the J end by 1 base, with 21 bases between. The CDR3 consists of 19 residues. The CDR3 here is CASSHVGQGGSGNTGELFF. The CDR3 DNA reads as TGCGCCAGCAGCCATGTCGGTCAGGGTGGAAGTGGGAACACCGGGGAGCTGTTTTTT.